What follows describes a single TCR beta chain. The specificity of this receptor is unknown. Base qualities are not provided; no much larger clone lies one nucleotide away. Ficoll-Paque density gradient centrifugation was used to isolate PBMCs. This entry is derived from a study of T-cell memory formation after mild COVID-19 (dated by TCRdb to about 2021). In terms of the full investigation: TCR sequence clusters from the two donors were largely donor specific. T-cell clones expanding and contracting after mild COVID-19 in a couple of donors were tracked by longitudinal TCRalpha and TCRbeta repertoire sequencing. The cohort was made up of two young adult volunteers, one female and one male, who were previously healthy.

TCRdb names Illumina NovaSeq 6000 as the instrument used. Using 5'RACE with constant-segment primers, TCRalpha and TCRbeta cDNA libraries were constructed, with sample barcodes and unique molecular identifiers added in the process. RNA was extracted from every sample with Trizol reagent. Libraries were amplified in two PCR steps, with a second sample barcode and Illumina TruSeq adapters added in the second step. The libraries were sequenced on an Illumina NovaSeq using 2 x 150 bp paired-end reads. Per the original workflow: Demultiplexing of reads and collapsing into UMI-guided consensus sequences were performed with migec v1.2.7. Using mixcr v2.1.11, UMI consensuses were aligned to TRA and TRB V and J templates and then assembled into clonotypes. A clonotype was counted as expanded or contracted only if both edgeR and NoisET called the change significant, with noise models trained on biological replicates. For edgeR calls, the cutoffs were a false discovery rate-adjusted p below 0.01 and a log2 fold-change threshold of 1. As an exploratory analysis of dynamics, max-normalized trajectories of the 1000 most abundant clonotypes were examined by PCA with hierarchical clustering. Each responding clone was given a CD4 or CD8 phenotype based on the CD4+ and CD8+ repertoires, which had been sequenced separately. TCRdb's own reprocessing of the public reads used fastp at Q25 and MiXCR and kept productive beta chains. Here each entry gathers all rows of one CDR3 protein and keeps the most common genes and DNA. TCRdb's processing, not the study's, gives the V and J calls here. The sample table records roughly 580,000 distinct CDR3 sequences; under 20% of these occur just once. Around 12% of the sample rests with the top ten.

General study outcomes and caveats: Clones contracting from day 15 to 85 had balanced CD4/CD8 phenotypes, while a second wave expanding from day 15 to 37 was biased towards CD4+. SARS-CoV-2 specificity of the second-wave clones peaking on day 37 was not confirmed. Only two mild cases were covered in the study, and larger cohorts including severe cases with pre-infection samples were considered necessary. Contracting CD4+ clones were found mainly in CM and EM memory subsets, while CD8+ clones were enriched in EMRA. Some responding clones were found in pre-infection memory, which suggests that pre-existing cross-reactive memory T cells took part in the SARS-CoV-2 response.

Based on the germline V gene, the CDR1 and CDR2 sequences are MNHEY and SVGAGI. Deletion took 2 bases off V and 6 bases off J, with a span of 15 bases between the germline ends. The CDR3 runs 15 residues from the cysteine to the phenylalanine. The CDR3 DNA has 45 bases and is translated from base 1. Recombination joined TRBV6-5 with TRBJ2-3; the D gene is perhaps TRBD1 or TRBD2, each of them matching over 5 bases. The sequenced sample consisted of PBMCs or a T cell subset sorted from them (not recorded which). The receptor comes from an adult woman who had mild COVID-19 (a few samples of this study predate the infection). The sample titles of this study are shuffled in the database, so cell type and time point are left out; the donor was told from shared clones. The nucleotides read TGTGCCAGCAGTTACGAGGGACCCACTATGGATACGCAGTATTTT. This sequence encodes CASSYEGPTMDTQYF.